One sample yielded the 10 T cell receptor beta chains listed below, sequenced in a study of blood T cell repertoires in COVID-19. Profiling relied on immunoSEQ multiplex PCR, and the TCRdb table lists in-frame clones only, not all of them. The table records 140,000 to 150,000 clones, around 81% of them present only once. Material for sequencing was peripheral blood. Receptors were obtained from a middle-aged woman with active or convalescent COVID-19.

V is TRBV7-9 and J is TRBJ2-7, with TRBD2 matching over 7 bases. With V trimmed by 5 bases and J by 6 bases, 4 bases remained unmatched. Germline CDR1 is SEHNR and CDR2 is FQNEAQ (reference sequence). The CDR3 sequence is 12 residues long. CDR3 in DNA: TGTGCCAGCAGCGAGGGCGGGGGCGAGCAGTACTTC. The encoded protein is CASSEGGGEQYF.

The chain has TRBV10-1 and TRBJ2-7; TRBD1 matches 9 bases. Germline loops: CDR1 WNHNN, CDR2 SYGVQD (reference sequence). Germline trimming cut 6 bases from V and 6 bases from J; bases unmatched to any gene: 9. There are 14 residues in the CDR3. The CDR3 is CASSMDRGRSEQYF. The CDR3, as DNA: TGCGCCAGCAGCATGGACAGGGGAAGGAGCGAGCAGTACTTC.

This clone was picked up a small number of times. J is TRBJ1-2 and V is TRBV19; D is ambiguous. There are 13 residues in the CDR3. V dropped 5 bases and J dropped 5 bases, with 12 bases sitting between them. Germline V gene data show CDR1 as LNHDA and CDR2 as SQIVND (reference sequence). CDR3: CASSPINWYGYTF. In DNA, the CDR3 is TGTGCCAGTAGTCCAATAAACTGGTATGGCTACACCTTC.

The chain couples TRBV3-1 (or the pseudogene TRBV3-2) to TRBJ1-2; D is ambiguous. CDR1 and CDR2 from the germline V gene are LGHDT and YNNKEL (reference sequence). The CDR3 contains 16 residues. Trimming cost V 2 bases and J 8 bases, with 21 bases left between them. The CDR3 here is CASSQNVVPMKSGYTF. For the CDR3, the DNA is TGTGCCAGCAGCCAAAACGTCGTTCCAATGAAGAGCGGCTACACCTTC.

This chain uses TRBV5-5 with TRBJ1-2; TRBD1 is a possible D gene (5 bases). This CDR3 is built from 13 residues. CDR1 SGHKS and CDR2 YYEKEE come from the germline V gene (reference sequence). V lost 2 bases and J 3 bases, leaving 8 bases between the germline ends. The CDR3 loop is CASSFGGDYGYTF. The CDR3 nucleotides read TGTGCCAGCAGCTTCGGGGGGGACTATGGCTACACCTTC.

As DNA, the CDR3 is TGTGCCAGCAGTCCCCGACAGACAAATAATGAGCAGTTCTTC. Its translation is CASSPRQTNNEQFF. This rearrangement joins TRBV28 to TRBJ2-1; perhaps TRBD1 as D (5 bases). The V end lost 5 bases, the J end lost 7 bases, and 15 bases lay between the germline ends. The CDR3 is 14 residues long. Per germline, CDR1 MDHEN and CDR2 SYDVKM.

This chain links TRBV18 with TRBJ1-3; 7 bases are shared with TRBD1. Germline V gene lookup returns CDR1 KGHSH and CDR2 LQKENI. V gave up 4 bases and J gave up 2 bases; unmatched junction bases: 5. This CDR3 contains 15 residues. DNA of the CDR3: TGTGCCAGCTCACTACGACAGGGAGCTGGAAACACCATATATTTT. Translation: CASSLRQGAGNTIYF. Together with reference TRBV18 and TRBJ1-3, the CDR3 gives the full variable domain: NAGVMQNPRHLVRRRGQEARLRCSPMKGHSHVYWYRQLPEEGLKFMVYLQKENIIDESGMPKERFSAEFPKEGPSILRIQQVVRGDSAAYFCASSLRQGAGNTIYFGEGSWLTVV.

The chain joins TRBV12-3 or TRBV12-4 to TRBJ1-2; D is ambiguous. The CDR3 extends over 13 amino acids. V was cut by 5 bases and J by 0 bases, with 7 bases left in between. CDR3 residues: CASSRESNYGYTF. The CDR3 bases are TGTGCCAGCAGTCGAGAGTCTAACTATGGCTACACCTTC.

V is TRBV19 and J is TRBJ1-3; 8 bases agree with TRBD1. Trimming removed 3 bases from V and 3 bases from J; junction bases left unmatched: 10. The length of the CDR3 is 17 residues. Per germline, CDR1 LNHDA and CDR2 SQIVND (reference sequence). The CDR3 region is CASSISGQGTGGNTIYF. The CDR3 nucleotides are TGTGCCAGTAGTATTTCCGGACAGGGAACGGGTGGAAACACCATATATTTT. Full variable domain (outside the CDR3, taken from reference TRBV19 and TRBJ1-3): DGGITQSPKYLFRKEGQNVTLSCEQNLNHDAMYWYRQDPGQGLRLIYYSQIVNDFQKGDIAEGYSVSREKKESFPLTVTSAQKNPTAFYLCASSISGQGTGGNTIYFGEGSWLTVV.

The CDR3 here is CASSYTGANTGELFF. CDR3 DNA: TGTGCCAGCAGTTATACAGGGGCGAACACCGGGGAGCTGTTTTTT. This chain links TRBV6-5 with TRBJ2-2; 7 bases fit TRBD1. V was pared by 3 bases and J by 0 bases, with 1 base of the junction left unmatched. CDR3 length equals 15 residues. Germline lookup yields CDR1 MNHEY and CDR2 SVGAGI.